These T cell receptor beta chains were read from a single sample in a study of CD8+ T cells in alopecia areata. Assay: immunoSEQ multiplex PCR; the TCRdb copy retains only in-frame clones and omits some. The data contain about 220,000 clones, more than 45% of them singletons. This specimen was CD4+ T cells sorted from blood, taken at week 4, from a patient treated with tofacitinib. The source is a human donor with alopecia areata. Each CDR3 is given with its conserved first and last residue. A D gene is named only where the DNA matches it firmly. Rows give clone size only sometimes, using once, few, many, or a class for an expanded clone.

TRBJ2-3	few	.	13	TRBV10-1	CASSEGFTDTQYF	TGCGCCAGCAGTGAAGGATTCACAGATACGCAGTATTTT
TRBJ1-1	.	.	13	TRBV30	CAWSVRGNTEAFF	TGTGCCTGGAGTGTACGCGGGAACACTGAAGCTTTCTTT
TRBJ1-2	few	.	13	TRBV2	CASRSGTPYGYTF	TGTGCCAGCAGATCCGGGACACCCTATGGCTACACCTTC
TRBJ2-4	.	.	13	TRBV7-2	CASSPGRINIQYF	TGTGCCAGCAGCCCCGGGCGCATAAACATTCAGTACTTC
TRBJ2-3	.	.	12	TRBV30	CAWSGGTDTQYF	TGTGCCTGGAGCGGGGGCACCGATACGCAGTATTTT
TRBJ2-1	few	.	13	TRBV11-2	CASSLGRNNEQFF	TGTGCCAGCAGCTTAGGACGGAACAATGAGCAGTTCTTC
TRBJ2-6	.	.	16	TRBV29-1	CSVEDGFRDRANVLTF	TGCAGCGTTGAAGATGGGTTCCGGGACAGGGCCAACGTCCTGACTTTC
TRBJ1-2	.	.	8	TRBV29-1	CSVTGYTF	TGCAGCGTTACTGGCTACACCTTC
TRBJ2-7	.	.	12	TRBV25-1	CATIQEGGEQYF	TGTGCAACCATTCAGGAGGGTGGGGAGCAGTACTTC
TRBJ1-5	.	.	13	TRBV10-3	CAISPDDSQPQHF	TGTGCCATCAGTCCCGATGACAGCCAGCCCCAGCATTTT
TRBJ2-2	.	TRBD2	15	TRBV7-9	CASSGGLEYTGELFF	TGTGCCAGCAGCGGGGGACTAGAGTACACCGGGGAGCTGTTTTTT
TRBJ1-6	.	.	15	TRBV4-3	CASSQDTPRDSPLHF	TGCGCCAGCAGCCAAGATACCCCCCGTGATTCACCCCTCCACTTT
TRBJ2-2	.	.	12	TRBV29-1	CSVKKNTGELFF	TGCAGCGTGAAAAAGAACACCGGGGAGCTGTTTTTT